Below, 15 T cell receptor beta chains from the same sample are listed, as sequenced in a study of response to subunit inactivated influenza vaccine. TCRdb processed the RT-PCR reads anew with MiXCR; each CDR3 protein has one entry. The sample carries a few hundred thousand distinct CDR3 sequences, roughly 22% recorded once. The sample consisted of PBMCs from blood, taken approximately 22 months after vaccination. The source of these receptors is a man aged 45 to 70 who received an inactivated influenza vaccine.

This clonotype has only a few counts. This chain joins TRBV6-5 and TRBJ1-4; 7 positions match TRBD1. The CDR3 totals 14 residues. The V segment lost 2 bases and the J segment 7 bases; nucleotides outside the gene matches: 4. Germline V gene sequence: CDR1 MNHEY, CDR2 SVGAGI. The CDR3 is CASSYEYRGEKLFF. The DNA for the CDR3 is TGTGCCAGCAGTTACGAGTACAGGGGTGAAAAACTGTTTTTT.

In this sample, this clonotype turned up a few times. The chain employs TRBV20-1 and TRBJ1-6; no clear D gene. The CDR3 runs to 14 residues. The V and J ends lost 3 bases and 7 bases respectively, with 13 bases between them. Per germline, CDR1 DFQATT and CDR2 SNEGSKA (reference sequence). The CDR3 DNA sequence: TGCAGTGCTAGTCGTTCCAGGACCAATTCACCCCTCCACTTT. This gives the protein CSASRSRTNSPLHF.

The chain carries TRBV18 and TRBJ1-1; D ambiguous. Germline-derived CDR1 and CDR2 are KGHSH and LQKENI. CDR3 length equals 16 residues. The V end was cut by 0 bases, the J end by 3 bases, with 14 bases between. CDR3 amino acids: CASSPPNGQRHTEAFF. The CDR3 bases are TGTGCCAGCTCACCACCTAATGGGCAGAGACACACTGAAGCTTTCTTT. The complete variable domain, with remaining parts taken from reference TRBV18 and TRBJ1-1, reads NAGVMQNPRHLVRRRGQEARLRCSPMKGHSHVYWYRQLPEEGLKFMVYLQKENIIDESGMPKERFSAEFPKEGPSILRIQQVVRGDSAAYFCASSPPNGQRHTEAFFGQGTRLTVV.

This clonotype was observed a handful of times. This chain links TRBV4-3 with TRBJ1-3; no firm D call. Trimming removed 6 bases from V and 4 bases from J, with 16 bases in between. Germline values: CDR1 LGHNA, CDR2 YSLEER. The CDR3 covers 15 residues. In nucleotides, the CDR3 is TGCGCCAGCAGTCAACCCGGGTCTACCGGAAACACCATATATTTT. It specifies CASSQPGSTGNTIYF.

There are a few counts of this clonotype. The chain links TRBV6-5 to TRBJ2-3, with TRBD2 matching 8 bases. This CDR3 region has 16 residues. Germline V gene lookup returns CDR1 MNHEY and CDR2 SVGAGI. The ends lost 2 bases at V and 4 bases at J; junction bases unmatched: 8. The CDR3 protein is CASSYGGSGVPDTQYF. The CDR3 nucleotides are TGTGCCAGCAGTTACGGCGGTAGCGGGGTTCCAGATACGCAGTATTTT.

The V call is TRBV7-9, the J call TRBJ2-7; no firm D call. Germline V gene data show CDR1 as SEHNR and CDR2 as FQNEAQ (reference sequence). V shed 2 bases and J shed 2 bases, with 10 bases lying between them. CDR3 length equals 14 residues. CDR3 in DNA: TGTGCCAGCAGCTTAATCGGTAGTCCCTACGAGCAGTACTTC. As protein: CASSLIGSPYEQYF.

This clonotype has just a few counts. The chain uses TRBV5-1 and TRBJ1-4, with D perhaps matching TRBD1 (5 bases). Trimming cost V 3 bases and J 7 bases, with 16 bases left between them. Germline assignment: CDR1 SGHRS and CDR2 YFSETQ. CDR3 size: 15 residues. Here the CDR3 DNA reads TGCGCCAGCAGCTCGGGAGCCCTTGGGGCTGAAAAACTGTTTTTT. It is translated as CASSSGALGAEKLFF.

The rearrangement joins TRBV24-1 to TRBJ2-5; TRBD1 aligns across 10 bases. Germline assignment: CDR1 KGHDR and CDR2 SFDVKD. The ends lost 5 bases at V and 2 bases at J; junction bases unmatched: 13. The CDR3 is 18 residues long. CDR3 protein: CATSGGTGVIKFQETQYF. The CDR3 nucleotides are TGTGCCACCAGTGGGGGGACAGGGGTAATTAAGTTTCAAGAGACCCAGTACTTC.

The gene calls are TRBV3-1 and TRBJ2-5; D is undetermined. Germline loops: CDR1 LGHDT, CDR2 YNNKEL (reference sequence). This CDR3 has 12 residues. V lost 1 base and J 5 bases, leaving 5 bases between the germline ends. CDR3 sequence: CASSQVMETQYF. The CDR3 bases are TGTGCCAGCAGCCAAGTAATGGAGACCCAGTACTTC.

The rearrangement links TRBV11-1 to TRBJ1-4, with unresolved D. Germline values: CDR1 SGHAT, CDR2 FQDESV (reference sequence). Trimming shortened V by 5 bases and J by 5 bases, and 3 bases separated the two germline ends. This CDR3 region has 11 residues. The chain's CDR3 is CASSGNEKLFF. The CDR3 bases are TGTGCCAGCAGCGGGAATGAAAAACTGTTTTTT. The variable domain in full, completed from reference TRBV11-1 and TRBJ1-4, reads EAEVAQSPRYKITEKSQAVAFWCDPISGHATLYWYRQILGQGPELLVQFQDESVVDDSQLPKDRFSAERLKGVDSTLKIQPAELGDSAMYLCASSGNEKLFFGSGTQLSVL.

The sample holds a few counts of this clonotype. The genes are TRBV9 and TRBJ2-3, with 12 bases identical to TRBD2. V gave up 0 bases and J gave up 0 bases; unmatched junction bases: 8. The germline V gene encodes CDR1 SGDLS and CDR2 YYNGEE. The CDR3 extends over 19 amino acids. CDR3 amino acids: CASSVEPSGRALSTDTQYF. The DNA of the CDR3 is TGTGCCAGCAGCGTAGAGCCTAGCGGGAGGGCCTTGAGCACAGATACGCAGTATTTT.

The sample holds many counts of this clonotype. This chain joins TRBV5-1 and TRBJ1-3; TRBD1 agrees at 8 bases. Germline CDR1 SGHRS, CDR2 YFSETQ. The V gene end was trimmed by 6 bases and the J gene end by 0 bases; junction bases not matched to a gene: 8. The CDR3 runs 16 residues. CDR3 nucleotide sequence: TGCGCCAGCACCTTTGGACAGGGTGACTCTGGAAACACCATATATTTT. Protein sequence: CASTFGQGDSGNTIYF.

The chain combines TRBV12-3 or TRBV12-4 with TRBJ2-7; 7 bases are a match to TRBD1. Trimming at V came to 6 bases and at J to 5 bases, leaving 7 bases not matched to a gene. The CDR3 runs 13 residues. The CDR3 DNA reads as TGTGCCAGCAGCCGGGACAGTCAGGACGAGCAGTACTTC. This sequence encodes CASSRDSQDEQYF.

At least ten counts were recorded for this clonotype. CDR3 in DNA: TGTGCCAGCAGATCCGGGACAGGGAAGAGCTATGGCTACACCTTC. It is translated as CASRSGTGKSYGYTF. The rearrangement links TRBV28 to TRBJ1-2; 9 positions agree with TRBD1. The germline gives CDR1 MDHEN, CDR2 SYDVKM. Trimming at V came to 6 bases and at J to 4 bases, leaving 9 bases not matched to a gene. The CDR3 is 15 residues long.

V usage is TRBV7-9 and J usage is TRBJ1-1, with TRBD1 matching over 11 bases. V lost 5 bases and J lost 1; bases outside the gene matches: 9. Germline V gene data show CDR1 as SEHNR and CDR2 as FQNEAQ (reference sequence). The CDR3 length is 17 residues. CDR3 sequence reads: CASSPGQGARANTEAFF. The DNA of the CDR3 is TGTGCCAGCAGCCCTGGACAGGGGGCGAGGGCGAACACTGAAGCTTTCTTT.